The 12 T cell receptor beta chains below were found in one sample sequenced in a study of T cell responses to AZD1222 COVID-19 vaccine. Clones were read by immunoSEQ multiplex PCR, and TCRdb kept only the in-frame ones, dropping some. Counted here are 130,000 or so clones, about 89% occurring once; the ten biggest clones make up over 8%. The source was peripheral blood, collected 28 days after the second AZD1222 dose. All receptors come from an adult who received the AZD1222 COVID-19 vaccine.

The V gene is TRBV2, the J gene TRBJ2-1, with a tentative D call TRBD2 (5 bases). Germline loops: CDR1 SNHLY, CDR2 FYNNEI. Trimming stripped 8 bases from V and 7 bases from J, with 24 bases between. The length of the CDR3 is 16 residues. The CDR3 loop is CASVRAVILLGNEQFF. The CDR3 DNA reads as TGTGCCAGCGTCCGAGCGGTAATTTTGCTTGGGAATGAGCAGTTCTTC.

J is TRBJ2-3 and V is TRBV6-2 or TRBV6-3; D remains ambiguous. CDR3 length: 14 amino acids. V shed 5 bases and J shed 4 bases, with 13 bases lying between them. Looked up from germline, CDR1 is MNHEY and CDR2 is SVGEGT. The CDR3 here is CASSRATRPDTQYF. Here the CDR3 DNA reads TGTGCCAGCAGTAGGGCTACTCGACCAGATACGCAGTATTTT.

The J gene is TRBJ2-7, the V gene TRBV5-6; 9 bases map to TRBD1. Germline lookup yields CDR1 SGHDT and CDR2 YYEEEE. J was trimmed by 1 base and V by 3 bases; bases with no gene match: 5. The CDR3 loop spans 15 amino acids. CDR3: CASSYRQGVSYEQYF. For the CDR3, the DNA is TGTGCCAGCAGCTACAGACAGGGGGTTTCCTACGAGCAGTACTTC.

V is TRBV5-6 and J is TRBJ2-1; D is undetermined. The V gene lost 5 bases and the J gene lost 6 bases, with 9 bases spanning the gap. The CDR3 covers 12 residues. The germline V gene has CDR1 SGHDT and CDR2 YYEEEE. The DNA for the CDR3 is TGTGCCAGCAGATACCGGGTCAATGAGCAGTTCTTC. Amino acids: CASRYRVNEQFF. Supplemented by reference TRBV5-6 and TRBJ2-1, the full variable domain reads DAGVTQSPTHLIKTRGQQVTLRCSPKSGHDTVSWYQQALGQGPQFIFQYYEEEERQRGNFPDRFSGHQFPNYSSELNVNALLLGDSALYLCASRYRVNEQFFGPGTRLTVL.

The chain combines TRBV6-5 with TRBJ1-1; 8 positions match TRBD1. In germline, CDR1 is MNHEY, CDR2 SVGAGI. The CDR3 extends over 15 amino acids. The junction had 5 bases not matched to a gene; V was cut back by 2 bases and J by 3 bases. The CDR3 DNA sequence: TGTGCCAGCAGTTACCTCACAGGGGGGGACACTGAAGCTTTCTTT. Encoded protein: CASSYLTGGDTEAFF.

This chain joins TRBV6-2 or TRBV6-3 and TRBJ1-1; D call uncertain. The germline CDR1 and CDR2 sequences are MNHEY and SVGEGT. The CDR3 totals 16 residues. Trimming took off 5 bases at V and 0 bases at J, with 16 bases between the two ends. CDR3 amino acids: CASSPGRVRLNTEAFF. DNA of the CDR3: TGTGCCAGCAGTCCGGGAAGGGTCAGATTGAACACTGAAGCTTTCTTT.

The genes are TRBV29-1 and TRBJ2-1, with 9 bases that match TRBD2. Trimming removed 6 bases from V and 3 bases from J; junction bases left unmatched: 9. CDR1 is SQVTM and CDR2 is ANQGSEA in the germline V gene. This CDR3 contains 15 residues. CDR3 amino acids: CSVWRGTSLYNEQFF. The CDR3 region has the DNA TGCAGCGTCTGGCGCGGGACTAGCCTCTACAATGAGCAGTTCTTC.

V is TRBV9 and J is TRBJ1-5; D might be TRBD1 (5 bases). The ends were cut back, 0 bases at V and 2 bases at J, with 27 bases in the middle. The V gene's germline CDR1 is SGDLS and CDR2 YYNGEE. The CDR3 totals 21 residues. DNA of the CDR3: TGTGCCAGCAGCGTAGCTAAGAGAAGCACAGGCTGGGGGGGTGGCAATCAGCCCCAGCATTTT. It encodes CASSVAKRSTGWGGGNQPQHF.

The rearrangement joins TRBV2 to TRBJ1-1, with TRBD1 matching 9 bases. The germline V gene encodes CDR1 SNHLY and CDR2 FYNNEI. This CDR3 contains 12 residues. With 8 bases clipped from V and 6 bases from J, the junction kept 4 bases outside the gene matches. The CDR3 loop reads CASGRTGAEAFF. In nucleotides, the CDR3 is TGTGCCAGCGGGAGGACAGGGGCTGAAGCTTTCTTT.

This clone was found once. This rearrangement joins TRBV27 to TRBJ1-5; a possible D gene is TRBD1 (6 bases). Trimming removed 4 bases from V and 0 bases from J, with 16 bases in between. Per germline, CDR1 MNHEY and CDR2 SMNVEV (reference sequence). The CDR3 covers 17 residues. The CDR3: CASSSARDIYSNQPQHF. CDR3 coding DNA: TGTGCCAGCAGTTCCGCTAGGGACATTTATAGCAATCAGCCCCAGCATTTT.

J is TRBJ2-5 and V is TRBV5-1; D unresolved. CDR3 length: 15 amino acids. CDR1 and CDR2 from the germline V gene are SGHRS and YFSETQ. Trimming pared 4 bases from V and 5 bases from J, leaving 18 bases between. In DNA form, the CDR3 reads TGCGCCAGCAGCGGGGAAGGCTTCCAAGGGGAGACCCAGTACTTC. This sequence encodes CASSGEGFQGETQYF.

The chain recombines TRBV6-2 or TRBV6-3 with TRBJ2-7; either TRBD1 or TRBD2 may fit D (6 bases each). The CDR3 covers 14 residues. Germline lookup yields CDR1 MNHEY and CDR2 SVGEGT. The germline V and J ends were trimmed by 4 bases and 2 bases, with 12 bases remaining between them. The CDR3 reads CASSSARGAYEQYF. DNA of the CDR3: TGTGCCAGCAGTTCCGCGAGGGGGGCCTACGAGCAGTACTTC.